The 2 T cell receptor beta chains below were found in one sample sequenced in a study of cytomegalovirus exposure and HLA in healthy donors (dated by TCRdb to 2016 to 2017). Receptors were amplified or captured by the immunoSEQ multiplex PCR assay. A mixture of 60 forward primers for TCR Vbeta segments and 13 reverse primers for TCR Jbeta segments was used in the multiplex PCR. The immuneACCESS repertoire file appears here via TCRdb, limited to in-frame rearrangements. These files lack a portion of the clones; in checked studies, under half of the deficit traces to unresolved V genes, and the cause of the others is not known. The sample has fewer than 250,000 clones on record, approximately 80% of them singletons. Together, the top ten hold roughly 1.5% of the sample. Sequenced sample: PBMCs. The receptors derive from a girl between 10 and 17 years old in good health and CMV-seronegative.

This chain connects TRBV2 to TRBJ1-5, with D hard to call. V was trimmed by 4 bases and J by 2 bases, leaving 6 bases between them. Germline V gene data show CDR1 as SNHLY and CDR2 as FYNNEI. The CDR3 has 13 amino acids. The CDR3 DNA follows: TGTGCCAGCAGTGCTCGAGGCAATCAGCCCCAGCATTTT. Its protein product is CASSARGNQPQHF.

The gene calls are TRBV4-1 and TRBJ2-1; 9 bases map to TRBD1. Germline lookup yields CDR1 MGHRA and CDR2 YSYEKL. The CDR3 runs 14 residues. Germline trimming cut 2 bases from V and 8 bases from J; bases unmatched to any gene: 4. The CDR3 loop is CASSQLQGADEQFF. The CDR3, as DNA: TGCGCCAGCAGCCAACTACAGGGGGCCGATGAGCAGTTCTTC.